This T cell receptor (beta chain) was captured by sequencing in a study of T cell responses to AZD1222 COVID-19 vaccine. Findings and limits, study-wide: Only after the peak T cell response were repertoires sampled. Unmutated variant regions are reportedly the target of nearly half of TCRs that are spike-specific. Seropositive status at baseline applied to only a handful of AZD1222 recipients.

With respect to this clone: Its antigen is not identified.

The germline V and J ends were trimmed by 2 bases and 6 bases, with 20 bases remaining between them. The CDR3 totals 16 residues. Germline V lookup: CDR1 LNHNV, CDR2 YYDKDF (reference sequence). The method was immunoSEQ multiplex PCR; TCRdb's version includes in-frame clones alone and lacks a portion of them. The table shows 60,000 to 95,000 clones, with about nine tenths occurring only once. This clonotype was obtained from an adult who received the AZD1222 COVID-19 vaccine. The source was peripheral blood, collected 28 days after the second AZD1222 dose. The chain links TRBV15 to TRBJ2-7; no reliable D call. CDR3 DNA: TGTGCCACCAGCAGAAAATCGGATGAGCCCTTCGGCGAGCAGTACTTC. Translated: CATSRKSDEPFGEQYF.